Following are 30 T cell receptor beta chains from one sample sequenced in a study of T cell responses to AZD1222 COVID-19 vaccine. Using immunoSEQ multiplex PCR, the repertoire was profiled, and TCRdb retains in-frame clones only, with some absent. The sample lists some 97,000 clones; more than 75% were seen once. The sample here was peripheral blood, taken on day 0 of AZD1222 vaccination. The receptors come from an adult in good health.

The chain recombines TRBV19 with TRBJ2-5; 7 bases match TRBD2. Germline values: CDR1 LNHDA, CDR2 SQIVND (reference sequence). The CDR3 is made up of 14 amino acids. Unmatched junction bases numbered 4, after V lost 4 bases and J lost 2 bases. CDR3 amino acids: CASSNLRGQETQYF. The CDR3 DNA is TGTGCCAGTAGTAATCTGCGGGGGCAAGAGACCCAGTACTTC.

The chain carries TRBV12-5 and TRBJ2-7; tentatively, D is TRBD1 or TRBD2 (6 bases each). V dropped 6 bases and J dropped 5 bases, with 8 bases sitting between them. The CDR3 is 11 amino acids. CDR1 LGHNT and CDR2 FRNRAP come from the germline V gene. CDR3 protein: CASGRGDEQYF. CDR3 nucleotide sequence: TGTGCTAGTGGGAGGGGGGACGAGCAGTACTTC.

In its sample, this clone ranks as medium-sized. The chain links TRBV5-1 to TRBJ2-6, with TRBD2 matching 10 bases. Germline V gives CDR1 SGHRS, CDR2 YFSETQ. The CDR3 runs 18 residues. Trimming took 2 bases from V and 1 from J; bases not matched to a gene: 6. The CDR3 region is CASSLPSGGASGANVLTF. In DNA form, the CDR3 reads TGCGCCAGCAGCTTACCTAGCGGGGGTGCGTCTGGGGCCAACGTCCTGACTTTC.

The CDR3 DNA follows: TGTGCCATCAGGCAGTCAGTCTCCGGGATGAACGAGCAGTACTTC. It specifies CAIRQSVSGMNEQYF. V usage is TRBV10-3 and J usage is TRBJ2-7, with D possibly being TRBD2 (5 bases). V dropped 6 bases and J dropped 5 bases, with 20 bases sitting between them. This CDR3 region has 15 residues. Per the germline V gene, CDR1 is ENHRY and CDR2 is SYGVKD.

V gene TRBV4-2 combines with J gene TRBJ1-1; 8 positions match TRBD1. CDR1 LGHNA and CDR2 YNFKEQ come from the germline V gene. The V segment lost 4 bases and the J segment 2 bases; nucleotides outside the gene matches: 6. This CDR3 region has 15 residues. The CDR3 reads CASSRPGTGNTEAFF. The CDR3 DNA reads as TGTGCCAGCAGCCGCCCGGGGACAGGTAACACTGAAGCTTTCTTT.

The chain has TRBV7-2 and TRBJ2-3, with 8 bases fitting TRBD1. The CDR3 extends over 15 amino acids. Germline V gives CDR1 SGHTA, CDR2 FQGNSA. The trim removed 3 bases at V and 4 bases at J, leaving 6 bases unmatched. The CDR3: CASSLDRAFPDTQYF. In DNA, the CDR3 is TGTGCCAGCAGCTTGGACAGGGCGTTTCCAGATACGCAGTATTTT.

The chain is built from TRBV5-4 and TRBJ2-1, with 15 bases lining up with TRBD2. This CDR3 region has 17 residues. V was pared by 5 bases and J by 10 bases, with 13 bases of the junction left unmatched. Germline lookup yields CDR1 SGHNT and CDR2 YYREEE (reference sequence). DNA for the CDR3: TGTGCCAGCAGTTACGGACTAGCGGGGGGGTCTGGGAGAGAGCAGTTCTTC. Translating gives CASSYGLAGGSGREQFF.

The chain couples TRBV2 to TRBJ1-5, with D possibly matching TRBD1 (5 bases). From germline, CDR1 is SNHLY and CDR2 FYNNEI. This CDR3 has 15 amino acids. With 0 bases removed from V and 3 bases from J, the gap between germline ends came to 9 bases. In nucleotides, the CDR3 is TGTGCCAGCAGTGAAGCTCTAGGGGACAATCAGCCCCAGCATTTT. Its protein product is CASSEALGDNQPQHF.

The genes are TRBV27 and TRBJ1-4; the D gene is possibly TRBD1 (6 bases). The CDR3 contains 14 residues. Germline CDR1 reads MNHEY; CDR2 reads SMNVEV (reference sequence). Between the trimmed V and J ends, which lost 5 bases and 6 bases, there was a span of 13 bases. Here the CDR3 DNA reads TGTGCCAGCAGTAGGGGGATGGGGTATGAAAAACTGTTTTTT. It is translated as CASSRGMGYEKLFF.

V usage is TRBV6-5 and J usage is TRBJ1-1; the D is unclear. CDR1 is MNHEY, CDR2 SVGAGI, per germline. V was shortened by 0 bases and J by 0 bases, with 11 bases between the two germline ends. CDR3 length: 16 amino acids. DNA for the CDR3: TGTGCCAGCAGTTACTCGGGCGGGCCATTGAACACTGAAGCTTTCTTT. Its translation: CASSYSGGPLNTEAFF.

The chain has TRBV13 and TRBJ1-1, with 7 bases lining up with TRBD1. This CDR3 comprises 19 residues. Per the germline V gene, CDR1 is PRHDT and CDR2 is FYEKMQ (reference sequence). V lost 0 bases, J lost 2 bases, and 15 bases stayed unmatched. CDR3 in DNA: TGTGCCAGCAGCTTAGGGACAGGGTCCAGGATTGGGCGAAACACTGAAGCTTTCTTT. Protein sequence: CASSLGTGSRIGRNTEAFF.

The J gene is TRBJ1-1, the V gene TRBV4-3, with D unresolved. The CDR3 totals 16 residues. The V and J ends lost 1 base and 6 bases respectively, with 18 bases between them. The germline V gene encodes CDR1 LGHNA and CDR2 YSLEER. As DNA, the CDR3 is TGCGCCAGCAGCCAAGGTACCGAGTCCCGGATGGCTGAAGCTTTCTTT. It codes for CASSQGTESRMAEAFF.

This chain joins TRBV12-1 and TRBJ1-2; TRBD1, the D gene given by the table, was not confirmed from the DNA. TRBV12-1 is labeled a pseudogene. The CDR3 has 15 residues. CDR3 bases: TGTGCCAGCAGCTCATATGACAGGGGGCCCGGTGGCTACACCTTC. It translates to CASSSYDRGPGGYTF.

The chain carries TRBV9 and TRBJ1-1, with D hard to call. The CDR3 is 14 amino acids. Germline assignment: CDR1 SGDLS and CDR2 YYNGEE. Trimming took off 4 bases at V and 1 base at J, with 11 bases between the two ends. CDR3 coding DNA: TGTGCCAGCAGCACCAGTATCTCGAACACTGAAGCTTTCTTT. Encoded protein: CASSTSISNTEAFF.

The chain links TRBV12-3 or TRBV12-4 to TRBJ2-2; D might be TRBD1 (5 bases). V lost 11 bases and J lost 0, with 10 bases in between. CDR3 length equals 13 residues. The CDR3 nucleotides read TGTGCCGGCTCGGACACGAACACCGGGGAGCTGTTTTTT. Residues: CAGSDTNTGELFF.

The table lists this clone with many counts. This sequence joins TRBV7-9 and TRBJ2-1; 9 nucleotides align to TRBD1. The length of the CDR3 is 15 residues. With V trimmed by 2 bases and J by 9 bases, 8 bases remained unmatched. The germline gives CDR1 SEHNR, CDR2 FQNEAQ (reference sequence). CDR3 amino acids: CASSLSGTGRSEQFF. The CDR3 nucleotides read TGTGCCAGCAGCTTATCCGGGACAGGGAGGAGTGAGCAGTTCTTC.

The chain joins TRBV5-1 to TRBJ1-3; D might be TRBD1 (5 bases). From germline, CDR1 is SGHRS and CDR2 YFSETQ. V gave up 4 bases and J gave up 1 base, with 9 bases separating them. The CDR3 is 14 residues long. CDR3 in DNA: TGCGCCAGCAGCCCGTGGGGGTCTGGAAACACCATATATTTT. This translates into CASSPWGSGNTIYF.

The CDR3 region is CASSQEVRVAGPTPLHF. DNA for the CDR3: TGTGCCAGCAGCCAAGAGGTGAGGGTGGCAGGACCAACACCCCTCCACTTT. V is TRBV3-1 (or the pseudogene TRBV3-2) and J is TRBJ1-6; D unclear. Germline V lookup: CDR1 LGHDT, CDR2 YNNKEL (reference sequence). V lost 0 bases, J lost 11 bases, and 20 bases lay in between. This CDR3 is 17 amino acids long.

The rearrangement joins TRBV29-1 to TRBJ2-4; possibly TRBD1 for D (7 bases). Germline V gene lookup returns CDR1 SQVTM and CDR2 ANQGSEA. The CDR3 loop spans 12 amino acids. V lost 4 bases to trimming and J lost 10 bases, with 14 bases between them. Written as DNA, the CDR3 is TGCAGCGTTGTAGGGCAGGGGGGAATTCAGTACTTC. This translates into CSVVGQGGIQYF.

The V call is TRBV30, the J call TRBJ1-6; D is possibly TRBD1 (5 bases). Deletions cut 8 bases from V and 5 bases from J, with 13 bases between. Germline CDR1 GTSNPN, CDR2 SVGIG (reference sequence). This CDR3 is 13 amino acids long. CDR3 in DNA: TGTGCCAGCGGGACGGCCAATAATTCACCCCTCCACTTT. It yields the protein CASGTANNSPLHF. The full variable domain, in which reference TRBV30 and TRBJ1-6 provide the parts outside the CDR3, is SQTIHQWPATLVQPVGSPLSLECTVEGTSNPNLYWYRQAAGRGLQLLFYSVGIGQISSEVPQNLSASRPQDRQFILSSKKLLLSDSGFYLCASGTANNSPLHFGNGTRLTVT.

This chain links TRBV19 with TRBJ2-2; possible D gene TRBD1, 5 bases. CDR1 LNHDA and CDR2 SQIVND come from the germline V gene (reference sequence). Trimming cost V 6 bases and J 4 bases, with 12 bases left between them. CDR3 length equals 14 residues. In DNA, the CDR3 is TGTGCCAGTAGCCCCAGGGTGGCCACCGGGGAGCTGTTTTTT. Translated: CASSPRVATGELFF.

The rearrangement joins TRBV11-2 to TRBJ1-1, with D possibly being TRBD1 (6 bases). V was cut by 5 bases and J by 6 bases, with 19 bases left in between. The germline gives CDR1 SGHAT, CDR2 FQNNGV. CDR3 length equals 15 residues. CDR3 loop: CASSTPQGWGPEAFF. The CDR3 nucleotides are TGTGCCAGCAGCACCCCGCAGGGCTGGGGGCCTGAAGCTTTCTTT.

Comments on this clone: Within the sample, other DNA sequences also encode this same CDR3. The chain links TRBV7-9 to TRBJ1-2; 9 nucleotides align to TRBD1. Germline V gene data show CDR1 as SEHNR and CDR2 as FQNEAQ (reference sequence). This CDR3 spans 14 amino acids. V lost 3 bases, J lost 2 bases, and 1 base stayed unmatched. CDR3 sequence reads: CASSFGTGNYGYTF. CDR3 nucleotides: TGTGCCAGCAGCTTTGGGACAGGGAACTATGGCTACACCTTC.

The chain uses TRBV7-8 and TRBJ2-7; D tentatively fits TRBD1 or TRBD2 (5 bases each). Between the trimmed V and J ends, which lost 4 bases and 1 base, there was a span of 14 bases. CDR1 and CDR2 (germline): SGHVS, FQNEAQ. This CDR3 has 15 residues. CDR3 in DNA: TGTGCCAGCAGCTCCCGGGGCGTCATTTCCTACGAGCAGTACTTC. This codes for CASSSRGVISYEQYF.

The rearrangement uses TRBV28 and TRBJ2-7; 10 nucleotides agree with TRBD1. The CDR3 has 14 residues. V lost 1 base, J lost 12 bases, and 9 bases stayed unmatched. Germline assignment: CDR1 MDHEN and CDR2 SYDVKM. The CDR3 DNA follows: TGTGCCAGCAGTTTATACTCGGACAGGGGGATGACGTACTTC. Residues: CASSLYSDRGMTYF.

The chain recombines TRBV20-1 with TRBJ2-3; 14 nucleotides match TRBD2. CDR3 size: 17 residues. Germline loops: CDR1 DFQATT, CDR2 SNEGSKA (reference sequence). With V trimmed by 3 bases and J by 5 bases, 10 bases remained unmatched. The CDR3 reads CSASGPGLAGDIDTQYF. The CDR3 DNA follows: TGCAGTGCTAGTGGGCCGGGACTAGCGGGAGATATAGATACGCAGTATTTT.

This chain joins TRBV7-2 and TRBJ2-7; D is unclear. Germline CDR1 reads SGHTA; CDR2 reads FQGNSA. Trimming stripped 5 bases from V and 2 bases from J, with 10 bases between. CDR3 length: 13 residues. CDR3 sequence: CASSRTSPYEQYF. As DNA, the CDR3 is TGTGCCAGCAGCCGGACGAGCCCCTACGAGCAGTACTTC.

This clone was recorded once. The chain uses TRBV18 and TRBJ1-4; D remains unclear. The germline gives CDR1 KGHSH, CDR2 LQKENI. The CDR3 runs to 13 residues. V was cut by 3 bases and J by 8 bases, with 10 bases left in between. CDR3 region: CASSPGSAEKLFF. Written as DNA, the CDR3 is TGTGCCAGCTCACCCGGGTCCGCGGAAAAACTGTTTTTT.

The chain recombines TRBV2 with TRBJ1-3; TRBD1 might be the D (6 bases). Trimming took off 2 bases at V and 5 bases at J, with 10 bases between the two ends. The CDR3 length is 14 residues. Germline CDR1 and CDR2: SNHLY and FYNNEI. In DNA, the CDR3 is TGTGCCAGCAGTGAAAACGGGGGCCGAAACACCATATATTTT. Protein product: CASSENGGRNTIYF.

V is TRBV5-1 and J is TRBJ1-2; D gene ambiguous. CDR1 is SGHRS and CDR2 is YFSETQ in the germline V gene. The CDR3 consists of 15 residues. The V gene lost 2 bases and the J gene lost 0 bases, with 11 bases spanning the gap. CDR3 DNA sequence: TGCGCCAGCAGCTTACCAGACCCCTCTAACTATGGCTACACCTTC. Protein product: CASSLPDPSNYGYTF. The entire variable domain, with the rest obtained from reference TRBV5-1 and TRBJ1-2, is as follows: KAGVTQTPRYLIKTRGQQVTLSCSPISGHRSVSWYQQTPGQGLQFLFEYFSETQRNKGNFPGRFSGRQFSNSRSEMNVSTLELGDSALYLCASSLPDPSNYGYTFGSGTRLTVV.